This T cell receptor beta chain is drawn from a study of cytomegalovirus exposure and HLA in healthy donors. CDR3 length: 15 amino acids. Germline-derived CDR1 and CDR2 are SGHNT and YENEEA. V lost 5 bases to trimming and J lost 4 bases; unmatched junction nucleotides: 7. With 60 Vbeta and 13 Jbeta primers, the PCR was carried out. TCRdb keeps only in-frame clones here, not all; method: immunoSEQ multiplex PCR. The table has some 220,000 clones, 78% seen once. The sample consisted of PBMCs. This sequence joins TRBV11-3 and TRBJ1-3; 8 nucleotides align to TRBD1. The TCR sequence derives from a boy aged 5-17 years in good health and CMV-seronegative. The CDR3 here is CASSRFGQGGNTIYF. The CDR3 DNA sequence: TGTGCCAGCAGCCGATTCGGACAGGGCGGAAACACCATATATTTT.